These T cell receptor beta chains were read from a single sample in a study of glioma-infiltrating T cells after dendritic cell vaccination. Using immunoSEQ multiplex PCR, the repertoire was profiled, and TCRdb retains in-frame clones only, with some absent. The top ten hold around 9.3% of the sample, which has roughly 85,000 clones, around 84% seen once. The sample in question was blood, obtained after dendritic cell vaccination. The receptors were sampled from a human donor with glioblastoma. CDR3s include the opening cysteine and the closing phenylalanine or tryptophan. D genes are given only for firm matches. Expanded clones are given a class, and other clones once, few, many or no size at all.

J: TRBJ1-6
D: -
V: TRBV4-3
size: few
CDR3: CASSQALGGRPLHF
DNA: TGCGCCAGCAGCCAAGCCCTAGGTGGAAGACCCCTCCACTTT

J: TRBJ1-1
D: -
V: TRBV19
size: -
CDR3: CASSSGRVDGTEAFF
DNA: TGTGCCAGTAGCAGTGGCCGGGTGGATGGGACTGAAGCTTTCTTT

J: TRBJ2-3
D: TRBD1
V: TRBV4-3
size: once
CDR3: CASSRNGQGAVDTQYF
DNA: TGCGCCAGCAGCCGGAACGGACAGGGGGCCGTAGATACGCAGTATTTT

J: TRBJ1-1
D: -
V: TRBV29-1
size: -
CDR3: CSVASRKGTEAFF
DNA: TGCAGCGTCGCATCTCGGAAGGGGACTGAAGCTTTCTTT

J: TRBJ2-7
D: -
V: TRBV7-9
size: few
CDR3: CASSLGGQYEQYF
DNA: TGTGCCAGCAGCTTGGGGGGGCAGTACGAGCAGTACTTC

J: TRBJ2-3
D: -
V: TRBV19
size: -
CDR3: CASTYGGYTDTQYF
DNA: TGTGCCAGTACCTACGGGGGTTACACAGATACGCAGTATTTT

J: TRBJ2-5
D: TRBD1
V: TRBV6-1
size: -
CDR3: CASTPGTAQETQYF
DNA: TGTGCCAGCACCCCCGGGACAGCGCAAGAGACCCAGTACTTC

J: TRBJ2-7
D: -
V: TRBV18
size: -
CDR3: CASSQINRVYEQYF
DNA: TGTGCCAGCTCACAAATTAACAGGGTTTACGAGCAGTACTTC

J: TRBJ1-6
D: TRBD1
V: TRBV4-1
size: -
CDR3: CASSQDDRGHSPLHF
DNA: TGCGCCAGCAGCCAAGATGACAGGGGGCATTCACCCCTCCACTTT

J: TRBJ2-7
D: TRBD1
V: TRBV5-5
size: -
CDR3: CASSLVTGSSYEQYF
DNA: TGTGCCAGCAGCCTGGTGACAGGGAGCTCCTACGAGCAGTACTTC

J: TRBJ1-3
D: TRBD1
V: TRBV7-2
size: -
CDR3: CASRIDRGSGNTIYF
DNA: TGTGCCAGCAGAATCGACAGGGGCTCTGGAAACACCATATATTTT

J: TRBJ2-4
D: -
V: TRBV10-3
size: -
CDR3: CAISESNSKNIQYF
DNA: TGTGCCATCAGTGAATCCAACAGCAAAAACATTCAGTACTTC

J: TRBJ1-1
D: TRBD1
V: TRBV27
size: -
CDR3: CASRTGTGNTEAFF
DNA: TGTGCCAGCAGGACCGGGACAGGGAACACTGAAGCTTTCTTT

J: TRBJ1-2
D: TRBD1
V: TRBV4-1
size: -
CDR3: CASSQDRTGGASNYGYTF
DNA: TGCGCCAGCAGCCAAGATAGAACAGGGGGCGCGTCAAACTATGGCTACACCTTC

J: TRBJ2-7
D: -
V: TRBV28
size: -
CDR3: CASSLGTFYEQYF
DNA: TGTGCCAGCAGTTTGGGGACTTTCTACGAGCAGTACTTC

J: TRBJ1-5
D: -
V: TRBV9
size: -
CDR3: CASSFRPGQPQHF
DNA: TGTGCCAGCAGCTTTCGACCGGGTCAGCCCCAGCATTTT

J: TRBJ1-1
D: TRBD1
V: TRBV15
size: once
CDR3: CATSRERQGGTEAFF
DNA: TGTGCCACCAGCAGAGAAAGACAGGGAGGCACTGAAGCTTTCTTT

J: TRBJ1-3
D: -
V: TRBV6-5
size: -
CDR3: CATQGRERTIYF
DNA: TGTGCCACCCAGGGCAGGGAACGAACCATATATTTT

J: TRBJ1-3
D: -
V: TRBV5-4
size: -
CDR3: CASSSDRGNTIYF
DNA: TGTGCCAGCAGCTCCGACAGGGGAAACACCATATATTTT

J: TRBJ1-5
D: -
V: TRBV6-6
size: -
CDR3: CASSPGGNGNQPQHF
DNA: TGTGCCAGCAGTCCCGGAGGGAATGGCAATCAGCCCCAGCATTTT

J: TRBJ2-1
D: -
V: TRBV7-2
size: once
CDR3: CASSPLIGSGLDNEQFF
DNA: TGTGCCAGCAGCCCACTTATAGGATCAGGGTTGGACAATGAGCAGTTCTTC

J: TRBJ1-1
D: -
V: TRBV4-3
size: -
CDR3: CASSQDSGVDTEAFF
DNA: TGCGCCAGCAGCCAAGATTCAGGGGTAGACACTGAAGCTTTCTTT

J: TRBJ1-1
D: -
V: TRBV27
size: -
CDR3: CASSPYDTNTEAFF
DNA: TGTGCCAGCAGTCCCTACGACACAAACACTGAAGCTTTCTTT

J: TRBJ2-7
D: TRBD1
V: TRBV7-9
size: -
CDR3: CASSSGQGMVYEQYF
DNA: TGTGCCAGCAGCTCGGGACAGGGAATGGTCTACGAGCAGTACTTC

J: TRBJ2-7
D: TRBD2
V: TRBV28
size: -
CDR3: CASSSLSGTSFSYEQYF
DNA: TGTGCCAGCAGTTCACTGAGCGGGACCTCATTCTCCTACGAGCAGTACTTC

J: TRBJ1-4
D: TRBD1
V: TRBV5-1
size: -
CDR3: CASSLEQGREKLFF
DNA: TGCGCCAGCAGCTTGGAACAGGGGAGAGAAAAACTGTTTTTT

J: TRBJ2-2
D: -
V: TRBV29-1
size: -
CDR3: CSVEAANTGELFF
DNA: TGCAGCGTTGAAGCTGCGAACACCGGGGAGCTGTTTTTT

J: TRBJ1-5
D: TRBD1
V: TRBV6-1
size: once
CDR3: CASMPGQRANQPQHF
DNA: TGTGCCAGCATGCCGGGACAGCGGGCCAATCAGCCCCAGCATTTT

J: TRBJ1-1
D: -
V: TRBV29-1
size: -
CDR3: CSVKGMNTEAFF
DNA: TGCAGCGTTAAGGGGATGAACACTGAAGCTTTCTTT

J: TRBJ2-5
D: TRBD2
V: TRBV5-5
size: -
CDR3: CASSWTSGIQETQYF
DNA: TGTGCCAGCAGCTGGACTAGCGGAATACAAGAGACCCAGTACTTC

J: TRBJ1-2
D: -
V: TRBV21-1
size: -
CDR3: CASSKSHSGTGDGYTF
DNA: TGTGCCAGCAGCAAAAGTCATTCCGGGACAGGAGACGGCTACACCTTC

J: TRBJ2-1
D: -
V: TRBV5-1
size: -
CDR3: CASSWISGVDNEQFF
DNA: TGCGCCAGCAGCTGGATATCGGGAGTGGACAATGAGCAGTTCTTC

J: TRBJ1-6
D: -
V: TRBV27
size: -
CDR3: CASSVAISSYNSPLHF
DNA: TGTGCCAGCAGTGTGGCCATCAGCTCCTATAATTCACCCCTCCACTTT

J: TRBJ2-7
D: -
V: TRBV6-1
size: -
CDR3: CASSEAQYNRLAYEQYF
DNA: TGTGCCAGCAGTGAAGCCCAATACAATAGGCTAGCCTACGAGCAGTACTTC

J: TRBJ2-7
D: TRBD2
V: TRBV5-6
size: -
CDR3: CASSTAGTSGYYEQYF
DNA: TGTGCCAGCAGCACCGCCGGGACTAGCGGATACTACGAGCAGTACTTC

J: TRBJ2-1
D: TRBD2
V: TRBV4-1
size: -
CDR3: CASSQETGGVNEQFF
DNA: TGCGCCAGCAGCCAAGAAACGGGAGGAGTCAATGAGCAGTTCTTC

J: TRBJ1-5
D: -
V: TRBV6-5
size: -
CDR3: CASSYRRGRDQPQHF
DNA: TGTGCCAGCAGTTACCGCAGGGGACGCGATCAGCCCCAGCATTTT

J: TRBJ1-2
D: -
V: TRBV28
size: -
CDR3: CASSAGGYGYTF
DNA: TGTGCCAGCAGTGCCGGAGGGTACGGCTACACCTTC

J: TRBJ2-3
D: -
V: TRBV2
size: -
CDR3: CASRENGVGGLTDTQYF
DNA: TGTGCCAGCAGAGAAAATGGGGTCGGGGGGCTGACAGATACGCAGTATTTT

J: TRBJ2-7
D: TRBD1
V: TRBV7-9
size: few
CDR3: CASSQGGQGYEQYF
DNA: TGCGCCAGCAGCCAAGGTGGACAGGGATACGAGCAGTACTTC

J: TRBJ2-2
D: TRBD1
V: TRBV5-6
size: -
CDR3: CASSLAVGVDRGWAGELFF
DNA: TGTGCCAGCAGCTTGGCGGTTGGGGTCGACAGGGGTTGGGCCGGGGAGCTGTTTTTT

J: TRBJ1-1
D: TRBD1
V: TRBV4-1
size: -
CDR3: CASSQAWDRVRGEAFF
DNA: TGCGCCAGCAGCCAGGCCTGGGACAGGGTGCGGGGTGAAGCTTTCTTT

J: TRBJ2-7
D: -
V: TRBV6-5
size: -
CDR3: CASSRVANEQYF
DNA: TGTGCCAGCAGCCGAGTAGCCAACGAGCAGTACTTC

J: TRBJ2-7
D: TRBD2
V: TRBV27
size: -
CDR3: CASSLTSSGSWVYEQYF
DNA: TGTGCCAGCAGTTTGACCTCGAGCGGGAGCTGGGTCTACGAGCAGTACTTC

J: TRBJ1-4
D: TRBD1
V: TRBV7-8
size: -
CDR3: CASSFAGTEATNEKLFF
DNA: TGTGCCAGCAGCTTCGCCGGGACAGAAGCAACTAATGAAAAACTGTTTTTT

J: TRBJ2-1
D: TRBD2
V: TRBV13
size: -
CDR3: CASSKETGLAVNEQFF
DNA: TGTGCCAGCAGCAAAGAAACGGGACTAGCGGTCAATGAGCAGTTCTTC

J: TRBJ2-3
D: -
V: TRBV7-2
size: -
CDR3: CASSPGEGTDTQYF
DNA: TGTGCCAGCAGCCCCGGGGAGGGCACAGATACGCAGTATTTT

J: TRBJ2-3
D: TRBD2
V: TRBV9
size: once
CDR3: CASSVIDASGGDTDTQYF
DNA: TGTGCCAGCAGCGTGATCGACGCTAGCGGGGGAGACACAGATACGCAGTATTTT

J: TRBJ2-7
D: TRBD1
V: TRBV7-2
size: -
CDR3: CASSAWDSIEQYF
DNA: TGTGCCAGCAGCGCCTGGGACAGTATCGAGCAGTACTTC

J: TRBJ2-7
D: -
V: TRBV21-1
size: few
CDR3: CASRVLAGGDAYEQYF
DNA: TGTGCCAGCAGAGTACTAGCGGGGGGCGATGCCTACGAGCAGTACTTC

J: TRBJ2-7
D: -
V: TRBV28
size: -
CDR3: CASSTLNRSYEQYF
DNA: TGTGCCAGCAGTACGTTGAACAGGTCCTACGAGCAGTACTTC